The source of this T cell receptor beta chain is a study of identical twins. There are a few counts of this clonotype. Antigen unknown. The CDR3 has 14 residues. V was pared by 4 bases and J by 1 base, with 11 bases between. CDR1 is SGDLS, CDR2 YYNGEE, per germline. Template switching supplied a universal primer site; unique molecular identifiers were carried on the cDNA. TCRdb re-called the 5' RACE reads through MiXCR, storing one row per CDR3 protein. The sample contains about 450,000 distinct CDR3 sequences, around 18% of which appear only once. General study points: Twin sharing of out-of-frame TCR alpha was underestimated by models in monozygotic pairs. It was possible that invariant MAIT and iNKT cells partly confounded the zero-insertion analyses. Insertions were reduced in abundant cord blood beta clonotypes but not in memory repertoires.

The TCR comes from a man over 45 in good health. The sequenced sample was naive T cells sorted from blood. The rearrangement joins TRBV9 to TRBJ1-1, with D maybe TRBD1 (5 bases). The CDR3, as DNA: TGTGCCAGCAGCACCCAGGACAAGAACACTGAAGCTTTCTTT. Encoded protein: CASSTQDKNTEAFF.